This passage covers 22 T cell receptor beta chains from one sample sequenced in a study of T cells in Graves' hyperthyroidism and ophthalmopathy. The source material, RNA transcripts, was used to amplify TCR beta CDR3 regions. When the TCR CDR3 underwent first-round RT-PCR, the HTBI primer set was used. One entry per CDR3 protein, called by TCRdb with MiXCR from the multiplex PCR reads. The profile shows 550,000 to 800,000 distinct CDR3 sequences, 15% to 20% of them singletons. Input material: blood. All receptors come from a man aged 50 or older with Graves' hyperthyroidism.

This clonotype was counted many times. This sequence joins TRBV7-2 and TRBJ2-7; D is uncertain. V shed 1 base and J shed 4 bases, with 5 bases lying between them. The CDR3 consists of 12 residues. The germline V gene encodes CDR1 SGHTA and CDR2 FQGNSA. CDR3 nucleotides: TGTGCCAGCAGCTTAGTTGCGTACGAGCAGTACTTC. Its protein product is CASSLVAYEQYF.

The rearrangement joins TRBV5-1 to TRBJ1-1, with D unclear. The CDR3 is 16 residues long. From germline, CDR1 is SGHRS and CDR2 YFSETQ. With 0 bases removed from V and 0 bases from J, the gap between germline ends came to 12 bases. The CDR3 region has the DNA TGCGCCAGCAGCTTGGAAGGGCACCGAATGAACACTGAAGCTTTCTTT. Amino acid sequence: CASSLEGHRMNTEAFF.

This chain connects TRBV20-1 to TRBJ2-7, with D possibly being TRBD1 (7 bases). V was clipped by 5 bases and J by 6 bases, with 23 bases between them. This CDR3 has 15 amino acids. CDR1 DFQATT and CDR2 SNEGSKA come from the germline V gene (reference sequence). The DNA of the CDR3 is TGCAGTGCTGAGACAGGGACGCGGGGAACCGGCGAGCAGTACTTC. It translates to CSAETGTRGTGEQYF.

Many counts were recorded for this clonotype. This chain links TRBV28 with TRBJ2-7, with 10 bases fitting TRBD2. CDR3 size: 17 residues. CDR1 and CDR2 (germline): MDHEN, SYDVKM. The trim removed 7 bases at V and 6 bases at J, leaving 18 bases unmatched. The DNA for the CDR3 is TGTGCCAGCATACACGCAGGGAAGGGCCTAGCGGGAGTCGAGCAGTACTTC. Its translation is CASIHAGKGLAGVEQYF.

This clonotype was recorded many times. The rearrangement uses TRBV10-3 and TRBJ2-5; TRBD2 might be the D (5 bases). Per the germline V gene, CDR1 is ENHRY and CDR2 is SYGVKD. V shed 2 bases and J shed 5 bases, with 12 bases lying between them. The CDR3 has 14 residues. CDR3 loop: CAISEPEGWETQYF. In DNA, the CDR3 is TGTGCCATCAGTGAGCCCGAGGGTTGGGAGACCCAGTACTTC.

V usage is TRBV3-1 and J usage is TRBJ2-2; TRBD1 is a possible D gene (6 bases). CDR1 and CDR2 from the germline V gene are LGHDT and YNNKEL (reference sequence). The CDR3 is 15 amino acids. Deletions cut 3 bases from V and 2 bases from J, with 10 bases between. CDR3 region: CASSQRTVNTGELFF. Written as DNA, the CDR3 is TGTGCCAGCAGCCAGAGGACAGTTAACACCGGGGAGCTGTTTTTT.

The gene calls are TRBV20-1 and TRBJ2-5; 14 bases map to TRBD2. The germline CDR1 and CDR2 sequences are DFQATT and SNEGSKA (reference sequence). Losses at the gene ends were 2 bases for V and 4 bases for J; bases not matched to a gene: 6. This CDR3 is built from 16 residues. Here the CDR3 DNA reads TGCAGTGCTAGATCCGGGACTAGCGGGAGAAGAGAGACCCAGTACTTC. Protein: CSARSGTSGRRETQYF.

The chain employs TRBV20-1 and TRBJ2-3, with D perhaps matching TRBD1 (6 bases). CDR3 length: 15 residues. Germline CDR1 DFQATT, CDR2 SNEGSKA (reference sequence). V dropped 1 base and J dropped 4 bases, with 15 bases sitting between them. The CDR3 is CSARGGPGLADTQYF. The CDR3 DNA is TGCAGTGCTAGAGGGGGGCCAGGGTTGGCAGATACGCAGTATTTT.

The J gene is TRBJ1-2, the V gene TRBV3-1; perhaps TRBD1 as D (6 bases). This CDR3 has 13 amino acids. Germline loops: CDR1 LGHDT, CDR2 YNNKEL (reference sequence). With 6 bases removed from V and 7 bases from J, the gap between germline ends came to 15 bases. CDR3 sequence reads: CASSPTGERGYTF. CDR3 sequence (DNA): TGTGCCAGCAGTCCGACAGGAGAACGTGGCTACACCTTC.

This clonotype was seen only once. The V and J genes are TRBV19 and TRBJ2-2; D assignment may be TRBD1 or TRBD2 (5 bases each). V was cut by 3 bases and J by 4 bases, with 12 bases left in between. Germline CDR1 reads LNHDA; CDR2 reads SQIVND (reference sequence). CDR3 length equals 15 residues. The CDR3 DNA reads as TGTGCCAGTAGTATCACCGGGACGTCCACCGGGGAGCTGTTTTTT. This codes for CASSITGTSTGELFF.

The chain employs TRBV20-1 and TRBJ1-2, with 8 bases that match TRBD1. V dropped 2 bases and J dropped 2; count of bases not matched to a gene: 4. CDR1 is DFQATT and CDR2 is SNEGSKA in the germline V gene (reference sequence). CDR3 length equals 14 residues. The DNA for the CDR3 is TGCAGTGCTAGACGAAGGGACAGGAACTATGGCTACACCTTC. Protein product: CSARRRDRNYGYTF.

Worth noting for this clonotype: This clone may be a read error of a much larger clone one base away. This sequence joins TRBV11-2 and TRBJ2-7, with 7 nucleotides matching TRBD2. J gave up 7 bases and V 2 bases, and 17 bases lay outside the gene matches. In germline, CDR1 is SGHAT, CDR2 FQNNGV. The CDR3 spans 17 residues. CDR3 region: CASSLYMEVGRPEEQYF. CDR3 nucleotide sequence: TGTGCCAGCAGCTTATATATGGAGGTCGGGAGGCCGGAAGAGCAGTACTTC.

This clonotype was picked up many times. The chain links TRBV3-1 to TRBJ1-5; perhaps TRBD1 as D (5 bases). V was pared by 0 bases and J by 2 bases, with 11 bases between. This CDR3 spans 16 amino acids. Looked up from germline, CDR1 is LGHDT and CDR2 is YNNKEL (reference sequence). This CDR3 reads CASSQDWLGGNQPQHF. The CDR3 bases are TGTGCCAGCAGCCAAGACTGGTTAGGGGGCAATCAGCCCCAGCATTTT.

V usage is TRBV5-8 and J usage is TRBJ1-5; maybe TRBD1 (5 bases). Between the trimmed V and J ends, which lost 4 bases and 2 bases, there was a span of 19 bases. The CDR3 contains 17 residues. Germline V gene sequence: CDR1 SGHTS, CDR2 YDEGEE. CDR3 sequence reads: CASSVARDRTGNQPQHF. In nucleotides, the CDR3 is TGTGCCAGCAGCGTGGCCAGGGACCGGACGGGCAATCAGCCCCAGCATTTT.

This clonotype was recorded many times. The rearrangement uses TRBV28 and TRBJ2-7; D gene ambiguous. Germline assignment: CDR1 MDHEN and CDR2 SYDVKM. This CDR3 region has 13 residues. Trimming removed 0 bases from V and 6 bases from J, with 9 bases in between. The CDR3 coding sequence is TGTGCCAGCAGTTTATGGGAGACGGGCGAGCAGTACTTC. It codes for CASSLWETGEQYF.

This clonotype was observed a handful of times. The CDR3 DNA reads TGCGCCAGCACTATAGCGGGAGTCGGCAATGAGCAGTTCTTC. Translating gives CASTIAGVGNEQFF. The chain employs TRBV10-2 and TRBJ2-1; TRBD2 agrees at 9 bases. Per germline, CDR1 WSHSY and CDR2 SAAADI. This CDR3 has 14 amino acids. Losses at the gene ends were 7 bases for V and 6 bases for J; bases not matched to a gene: 7.

The chain joins TRBV5-1 to TRBJ2-1; no definite D call. The CDR3 totals 12 residues. Germline V gene sequence: CDR1 SGHRS, CDR2 YFSETQ. V lost 5 bases and J 2 bases, leaving 5 bases between the germline ends. CDR3 sequence: CASRSAYNEQFF. The CDR3 DNA follows: TGCGCCAGCAGATCAGCCTACAATGAGCAGTTCTTC.

This chain links TRBV30 with TRBJ1-5; D is ambiguous. Germline V gene data show CDR1 as GTSNPN and CDR2 as SVGIG (reference sequence). Deletions cut 5 bases from V and 4 bases from J, with 12 bases between. This CDR3 has 13 residues. The CDR3 bases are TGTGCCTGGTCCCCCCAGGCTAATCAGCCCCAGCATTTT. Translating gives CAWSPQANQPQHF.

The chain joins TRBV28 to TRBJ1-2; D is perhaps TRBD1 (5 bases). CDR3 length equals 15 residues. The V gene lost 5 bases and the J gene lost 2 bases, with 15 bases spanning the gap. CDR1 MDHEN and CDR2 SYDVKM come from the germline V gene. CDR3: CASSRNRFPNYGYTF. The CDR3 nucleotides read TGTGCCAGCAGTCGTAACAGGTTTCCCAACTATGGCTACACCTTC.

V usage is TRBV9 and J usage is TRBJ1-1; a weak D match, TRBD1 (5 bases). The V gene lost 0 bases and the J gene lost 2 bases, with 11 bases spanning the gap. This CDR3 region has 15 residues. Germline CDR1 is SGDLS and CDR2 is YYNGEE. The CDR3 region is CASSVEGGANTEAFF. The CDR3 bases are TGTGCCAGCAGCGTAGAAGGTGGGGCTAACACTGAAGCTTTCTTT.

This clonotype was found many times. The chain couples TRBV30 to TRBJ1-1; 8 bases match TRBD1. The CDR3 has 13 residues. Germline CDR1 GTSNPN, CDR2 SVGIG (reference sequence). V shed 4 bases, J shed 5 bases, and the junction held 6 bases outside the gene matches. The CDR3 DNA sequence: TGTGCCTGGAATGACAGGGGTTGGACTGAAGCTTTCTTT. It translates to CAWNDRGWTEAFF. Filled out from reference TRBV30 and TRBJ1-1, the complete variable domain reads SQTIHQWPATLVQPVGSPLSLECTVEGTSNPNLYWYRQAAGRGLQLLFYSVGIGQISSEVPQNLSASRPQDRQFILSSKKLLLSDSGFYLCAWNDRGWTEAFFGQGTRLTVV.

This clonotype came up many times. V gene TRBV6-1 combines with J gene TRBJ2-1, with D possibly being TRBD1 (5 bases). The V end was cut by 4 bases, the J end by 2 bases, with 12 bases between. Germline V gene data show CDR1 as MNHNS and CDR2 as SASEGT. This CDR3 has 15 amino acids. The CDR3 protein is CASSVNRRTYNEQFF. The CDR3 DNA reads TGTGCCAGCAGTGTTAACAGGAGAACCTACAATGAGCAGTTCTTC.